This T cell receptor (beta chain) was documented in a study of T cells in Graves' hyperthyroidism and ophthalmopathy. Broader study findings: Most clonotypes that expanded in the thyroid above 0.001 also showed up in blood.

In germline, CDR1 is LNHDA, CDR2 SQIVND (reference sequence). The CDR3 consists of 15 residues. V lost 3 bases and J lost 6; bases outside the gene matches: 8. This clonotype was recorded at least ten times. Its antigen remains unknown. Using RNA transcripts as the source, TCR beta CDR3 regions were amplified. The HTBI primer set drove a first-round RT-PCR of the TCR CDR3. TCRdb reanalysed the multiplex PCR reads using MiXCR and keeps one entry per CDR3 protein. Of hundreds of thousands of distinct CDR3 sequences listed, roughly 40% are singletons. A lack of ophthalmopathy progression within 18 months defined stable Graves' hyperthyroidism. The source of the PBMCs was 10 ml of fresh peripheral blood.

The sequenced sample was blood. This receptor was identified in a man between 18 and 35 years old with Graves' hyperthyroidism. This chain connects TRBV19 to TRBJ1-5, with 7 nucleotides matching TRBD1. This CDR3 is CASSIHGDRAQPQHF. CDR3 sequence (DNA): TGTGCCAGTAGTATCCATGGCGACAGGGCTCAGCCCCAGCATTTT.